Listed below are T cell receptor beta chains from one sample, sequenced in a study of T cell repertoires in cytomegalovirus infection. TCRdb re-derived calls from the reads in MiXCR, one entry per CDR3 protein. The table includes approximately 490,000 distinct CDR3 sequences, over 9% detected once. Input material: PBMCs. The receptor set was obtained from a human donor in good health (CMV status not recorded). Some clones in this sample may be carry-over from other donors' samples. Both conserved end residues are part of each CDR3. Fields, in order: clone size, J gene, D gene, V gene, CDR3 protein, CDR3 DNA. A D gene is named only where the DNA matches it firmly. A clone size is listed for some rows: how often the clone was seen (once, few, many), or a class if it is expanded.

>few|TRBJ1-5|NA|TRBV15
CATSRAFEAGISNQPQHF
TGTGCCACCAGCAGAGCATTCGAGGCAGGGATTAGCAATCAGCCCCAGCATTTT
>few|TRBJ2-3|NA|TRBV20-1
CSATSPGTPSTDTQYF
TGCAGTGCTACCTCGCCCGGGACTCCTAGCACAGATACGCAGTATTTT
>many|TRBJ1-2|TRBD1|TRBV7-8
CASSSTGTGGYGYGYTF
TGTGCCAGCAGTTCCACGGGGACAGGGGGGTATGGCTATGGCTACACCTTC
>many|TRBJ1-2|NA|TRBV28
CASSLSLGIRHGYTF
TGTGCCAGCAGTTTATCCCTGGGAATTCGACATGGCTACACCTTC
>many|TRBJ2-1|NA|TRBV18
CASSPSGNYNEQFF
TGTGCCAGCTCACCCTCGGGCAACTACAATGAGCAGTTCTTC
>few|TRBJ2-3|NA|TRBV20-1
CSALSVGTDTQYF
TGCAGTGCTCTGAGCGTAGGCACAGATACGCAGTATTTT
>few|TRBJ1-1|TRBD1|TRBV20-1
CSALHPGQGDTEAFF
TGCAGTGCTCTTCACCCGGGACAGGGGGATACTGAAGCTTTCTTT
>many|TRBJ1-1|NA|TRBV7-3
CASSPGDRGGLRGAEAFF
TGTGCCAGCAGCCCCGGCGACCGGGGGGGACTGAGGGGCGCTGAAGCTTTCTTT
>many|TRBJ2-4|NA|TRBV6-1
CASSEGGSRAKNIQYF
TGTGCCAGCAGTGAAGGTGGCAGCCGAGCCAAAAACATTCAGTACTTC
>NA|TRBJ1-6|TRBD1|TRBV27
CASSKGTVNSPLHF
TGTGCCAGCAGTAAGGGGACAGTTAATTCACCCCTCCACTTT
>many|TRBJ2-7|TRBD1|TRBV6-1
CASSEAGGQDEQYF
TGTGCCAGCAGTGAAGCGGGGGGACAGGACGAGCAGTACTTC
>few|TRBJ2-7|TRBD1|TRBV20-1
CSAERQGAKREQYF
TGCAGTGCAGAAAGACAGGGGGCTAAGCGCGAGCAGTACTTC
>many|TRBJ1-5|TRBD1|TRBV27
CASGTDRQGINQPQHF
TGTGCCAGCGGCACGGACCGACAGGGGATTAATCAGCCCCAGCATTTT
>many|TRBJ1-2|NA|TRBV7-2
CASSLSGSGLTGGYTF
TGTGCCAGCAGCTTGTCTGGATCGGGCCTAACCGGTGGCTACACCTTC
>NA|TRBJ1-5|NA|TRBV7-8
CASSPEGGVGQPQHF
TGTGCCAGCAGCCCTGAGGGAGGGGTTGGACAGCCCCAGCATTTT
>many|TRBJ2-7|NA|TRBV14
CASSQDYSRMIYEQYF
TGTGCCAGCAGCCAAGACTACAGCCGGATGATCTACGAGCAGTACTTC
>few|TRBJ2-3|TRBD2|TRBV29-1
CSVGRGTDTQYF
TGCAGCGTTGGGCGGGGGACAGATACGCAGTATTTT
>NA|TRBJ2-3|NA|TRBV5-1
CASREGMGTDTQYF
TGCGCCAGCAGAGAGGGGATGGGGACAGATACGCAGTATTTT
>few|TRBJ2-6|NA|TRBV20-1
CSAAPGRWSSGANVLTF
TGCAGTGCGGCACCGGGACGGTGGAGCTCTGGGGCCAACGTCCTGACTTTC
>many|TRBJ2-1|NA|TRBV7-3
CASSLTGQGRGEQFF
TGTGCCAGCAGCTTAACTGGGCAGGGTAGGGGTGAGCAGTTCTTC
>once|TRBJ1-5|NA|TRBV10-3
CAISERQSNQPQHF
TGTGCCATCAGTGAAAGGCAGAGCAATCAGCCCCAGCATTTT
>few|TRBJ1-2|NA|TRBV12-5
CASGSGAYGYTF
TGTGCTAGTGGTTCAGGGGCCTATGGCTACACCTTC
>NA|TRBJ1-1|NA|TRBV11-2
CASSLGTIFGDRNTEAFF
TGTGCCAGCAGCTTAGGAACTATTTTCGGGGATAGGAACACTGAAGCTTTCTTT
>many|TRBJ2-1|TRBD1|TRBV7-3
CASSLGTGGEGEQFF
TGTGCCAGCAGCTTAGGGACAGGGGGAGAGGGTGAGCAGTTCTTC
>few|TRBJ2-3|TRBD2|TRBV10-2
CASSSSGRTDTQYF
TGCGCCAGCAGTTCTAGCGGGCGCACAGATACGCAGTATTTT
>many|TRBJ2-6|NA|TRBV6-1
CASSPRTGPGANVLTF
TGTGCCAGCAGTCCCCGAACAGGGCCTGGGGCCAACGTCCTGACTTTC
>few|TRBJ1-5|NA|TRBV27
CASRSTQVMNQPQHF
TGTGCCAGCCGTTCCACTCAGGTAATGAATCAGCCCCAGCATTTT
>once|TRBJ1-2|NA|TRBV20-1
CSQSEGIYGYTF
TGCAGTCAAAGCGAGGGGATCTATGGCTACACCTTC
>NA|TRBJ1-1|NA|TRBV18
CANAQRRNTEAFF
TGTGCCAACGCCCAGAGGCGGAACACTGAAGCTTTCTTT
>few|TRBJ2-1|NA|TRBV20-1
CSASGASYNEQFF
TGCAGTGCTAGTGGGGCCTCCTACAATGAGCAGTTCTTC
>NA|TRBJ1-2|NA|TRBV28
CASSFPTGTNNYGYTF
TGTGCCAGCAGTTTCCCGACCGGGACAAATAACTATGGCTACACCTTC
>many|TRBJ2-1|TRBD2|TRBV7-9
CASSFGKIAGSRREQFF
TGTGCCAGCAGCTTTGGGAAAATAGCGGGATCTCGTAGGGAGCAGTTCTTC
>many|TRBJ2-5|TRBD1|TRBV7-2
CASSRDRGWETQYF
TGTGCCAGCAGCCGGGACAGGGGATGGGAGACCCAGTACTTC
>many|TRBJ2-1|TRBD2|TRBV12-5
CASSTGGVVEQFF
TGTGCTAGTTCAACGGGAGGGGTGGTTGAGCAGTTCTTC
>NA|TRBJ1-6|NA|TRBV18
CASSPPSSPLHF
TGTGCCAGCTCACCACCTTCCTCACCCCTCCACTTT
>many|TRBJ2-5|NA|TRBV6-1
CASSEGARGRETQYF
TGTGCCAGCAGTGAAGGAGCGCGTGGGAGAGAGACCCAGTACTTC
>many|TRBJ2-4|NA|TRBV14
CASSRAGGLQNIQYF
TGTGCCAGCAGCCGGGCGGGTGGCTTGCAAAACATTCAGTACTTC
>many|TRBJ1-1|NA|TRBV18
CASSPDLGGTEAFF
TGTGCCAGCTCACCAGATCTGGGTGGAACTGAAGCTTTCTTT
>NA|TRBJ1-1|TRBD1|TRBV20-1
CSARGQLMSTEAFF
TGCAGTGCAAGGGGGCAACTTATGAGCACTGAAGCTTTCTTT
>many|TRBJ1-1|TRBD1|TRBV7-9
CASSLAQGGNTEAFF
TGTGCCAGCAGCTTAGCCCAGGGGGGGAACACTGAAGCTTTCTTT
>many|TRBJ1-1|NA|TRBV7-2
CASSSGWGAEAFF
TGTGCCAGCAGCTCCGGATGGGGCGCTGAAGCTTTCTTT
>few|TRBJ2-3|NA|TRBV2
CASRLDTQYF
TGTGCCAGCAGGCTAGATACGCAGTATTTT
>few|TRBJ2-3|NA|TRBV24-1
CATSKGGTDTQYF
TGTGCCACCAGTAAGGGTGGAACAGATACGCAGTATTTT
>many|TRBJ2-5|NA|TRBV5-6
CASSLTQGETQYF
TGTGCCAGCAGCTTAACTCAGGGGGAGACCCAGTACTTC
>many|TRBJ2-7|NA|TRBV6-1
CASSEAPRVGEQYF
TGTGCCAGCAGTGAAGCGCCCAGGGTCGGCGAGCAGTACTTC
>few|TRBJ2-2|TRBD1|TRBV6-1
CASIHVAGGRTGELFF
TGTGCCAGCATCCACGTGGCAGGGGGTCGGACCGGGGAGCTGTTTTTT
>NA|TRBJ2-7|TRBD1|TRBV30
CAGLRDRGIYEQYF
TGTGCGGGTTTGCGGGACAGGGGAATATACGAGCAGTACTTC
>NA|TRBJ1-2|NA|TRBV12-3/TRBV12-4
CASSLLAGDPNYGYTF
TGTGCCAGCAGTTTATTAGCAGGAGATCCTAACTATGGCTACACCTTC
>many|TRBJ1-6|NA|TRBV5-1
CASSLEGPGDSPLHF
TGCGCCAGCAGCTTGGAAGGCCCCGGGGATTCACCCCTCCACTTT
>many|TRBJ2-4|TRBD1|TRBV19
CARSLRDRLILAKNIQYF
TGTGCCAGGAGCCTCCGGGACAGACTCATTCTAGCCAAAAACATTCAGTACTTC
>few|TRBJ2-1|TRBD2|TRBV2
CASRVTSGVDEQFF
TGTGCCAGCAGGGTGACTAGCGGGGTGGATGAGCAGTTCTTC
>many|TRBJ1-5|TRBD1|TRBV15
CATSRSVSDRGHQPQHF
TGTGCCACCAGCAGATCCGTCTCGGACAGGGGGCATCAGCCCCAGCATTTT
>many|TRBJ2-7|TRBD1|TRBV7-9
CASTTPGQGKTYEQYF
TGTGCCAGCACCACCCCGGGACAGGGTAAGACCTACGAGCAGTACTTC
>many|TRBJ2-7|TRBD1|TRBV7-3
CASSPDRYSYEQYF
TGTGCCAGCAGCCCGGACAGGTACTCCTACGAGCAGTACTTC
>many|TRBJ1-2|NA|TRBV20-1
CSAQRGGGYTF
TGCAGTGCGCAGAGGGGGGGTGGCTACACCTTC
>many|TRBJ1-2|NA|TRBV27
CASSLSPPRTSGDGYTF
TGTGCCAGCAGTTTATCTCCCCCCCGGACTTCAGGAGATGGCTACACCTTC